This T cell receptor beta chain was obtained from a study of cytotoxic CD8 clonotypes in ibrutinib-treated CLL. The CDR3 has 15 amino acids. Germline-derived CDR1 and CDR2 are SEHNR and FQNEAQ (reference sequence). V shed 5 bases and J 1 base; nucleotides not matched to a gene: 7. Measured with immunoSEQ multiplex PCR; TCRdb has only the in-frame clones, and not every one. The profile shows around 310,000 clones, 70% to 80% of them singletons. Sequenced here: PBMCs, sampled before ibrutinib treatment. V usage is TRBV7-9 and J usage is TRBJ1-2; 7 positions agree with TRBD1. The TCR was taken from a human donor with chronic lymphocytic leukemia. The CDR3: CASSLGTVVNYGYTF. The CDR3, as DNA: TGTGCCAGCAGCCTCGGGACAGTCGTTAACTATGGCTACACCTTC. Supplemented by reference TRBV7-9 and TRBJ1-2, the full variable domain reads DTGVSQNPRHKITKRGQNVTFRCDPISEHNRLYWYRQTLGQGPEFLTYFQNEAQLEKSRLLSDRFSAERPKGSFSTLEIQRTEQGDSAMYLCASSLGTVVNYGYTFGSGTRLTVV.